The clone carrying this T cell receptor (beta chain) was seen many times. This record comes from a study of T-cell reconstitution after alpha-beta-depleted transplantation in children. For TCRbeta, the library was prepared with unique molecular identifiers. TCRdb processed the PCR reads anew with MiXCR; each CDR3 protein has one entry. The sample lists some 70,000 distinct CDR3 sequences; approximately 7.3% were seen once. This sequence originates from a human donor who donated a stem cell graft to a child with acute lymphoblastic leukemia. The sample in question was PBMCs from the stem cell graft donor, obtained from the stem cell graft.

CDR3 DNA sequence: TGTGCCAGCAGCTCCGTTATGAACACTGAAGCTTTCTTT. Translated, it gives CASSSVMNTEAFF. The chain has TRBV2 and TRBJ1-1; D is unclear. There are 13 residues in the CDR3. V lost 6 bases and J 0 bases, leaving 8 bases between the germline ends. Germline-derived CDR1 and CDR2 are SNHLY and FYNNEI.